The following is a T cell receptor beta chain sequence with its context. Per the study methods: Reference gene primer amplification gave estimated nucleated cell counts. Clones were read by immunoSEQ multiplex PCR, and TCRdb kept only the in-frame ones, dropping some. V and J calls and clone size are those listed in that table; D and trimming were worked out from the DNA. The sample gives tens of thousands of clones, more than 75% of which show up once; around 7.2% is in the top ten. The data were taken from a study of blood T cell repertoires in COVID-19. On the study more broadly: Donors in the United States, Italy and Spain gave samples during acute or convalescent COVID-19. T cells, B-cell-depleted T cells, or PBMCs provided the cDNA or gDNA that served as material.

CDR3 length: 17 amino acids. CDR1 and CDR2 (germline): LGHDT, YNNKEL (reference sequence). The V and J ends lost 6 bases and 0 bases, in that order; junction bases with no gene match: 6. Sample: peripheral blood. The J gene is TRBJ2-1, the V gene TRBV3-1 (or the pseudogene TRBV3-2), with 12 bases identical to TRBD2. The receptor was isolated from a man in his fifties with active or convalescent COVID-19. CDR3 DNA sequence: TGTGCCAGCAGTCGGACTAGCGGGGAGCCCTCCTACAATGAGCAGTTCTTC. It specifies CASSRTSGEPSYNEQFF.